This T cell receptor (beta chain) is drawn from a study of blood T cell repertoires in COVID-19. Whole-study context: PBMCs, B-cell-depleted T cells, or T cells were the source of the cDNA or gDNA that made up the material.

Authors' analysis steps: Reference gene primer amplification yielded estimated nucleated cell counts. The method was immunoSEQ multiplex PCR; TCRdb's version includes in-frame clones alone and lacks a portion of them. Clone size and V and J calls were adopted from that table, with D and trimming inferred from the DNA. The profile shows about 270,000 clones, about 85% of them singletons. Sequencing used peripheral blood. The TCR originated in a man aged 55 to 70 who had recovered from COVID-19.

The CDR3 protein is CASSPRRGWEYEQYF. The CDR3 DNA sequence: TGTGCCAGCAGCCCACGGCGAGGGTGGGAGTACGAGCAGTACTTC. The chain has TRBV9 and TRBJ2-7; weak D call: TRBD2 (5 bases). CDR1 and CDR2 (germline): SGDLS, YYNGEE. V was trimmed by 4 bases and J by 4 bases, leaving 18 bases between them. This CDR3 is built from 15 residues.